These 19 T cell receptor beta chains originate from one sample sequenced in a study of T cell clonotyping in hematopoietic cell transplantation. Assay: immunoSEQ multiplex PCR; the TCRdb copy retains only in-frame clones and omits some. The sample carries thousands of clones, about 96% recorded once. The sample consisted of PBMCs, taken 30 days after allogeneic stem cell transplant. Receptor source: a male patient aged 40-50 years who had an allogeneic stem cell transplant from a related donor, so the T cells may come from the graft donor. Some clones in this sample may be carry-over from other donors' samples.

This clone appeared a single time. The CDR3 here is CASSAGTGLTYGYTF. The CDR3 DNA follows: TGTGCCAGCAGCGCCGGGACAGGCTTAACCTATGGCTACACCTTC. J is TRBJ1-2 and V is TRBV9, with 8 bases that match TRBD1. The junction had 8 bases not matched to a gene; V was cut back by 3 bases and J by 4 bases. Germline lookup yields CDR1 SGDLS and CDR2 YYNGEE. The CDR3 contains 15 residues.

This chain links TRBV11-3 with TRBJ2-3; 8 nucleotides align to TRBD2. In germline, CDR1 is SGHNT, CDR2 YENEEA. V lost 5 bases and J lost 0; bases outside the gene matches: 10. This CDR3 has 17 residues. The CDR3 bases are TGTGCCAGCAGCCTCTCGCTAGCGGGTTTTAGCACAGATACGCAGTATTTT. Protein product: CASSLSLAGFSTDTQYF.

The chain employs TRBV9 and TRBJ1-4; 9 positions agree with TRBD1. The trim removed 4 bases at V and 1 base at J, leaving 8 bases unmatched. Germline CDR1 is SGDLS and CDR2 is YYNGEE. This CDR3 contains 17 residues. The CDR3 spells CASSSRYRGLTNEKLFF. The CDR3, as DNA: TGTGCCAGCAGCAGTCGATACAGGGGGCTAACTAATGAAAAACTGTTTTTT.

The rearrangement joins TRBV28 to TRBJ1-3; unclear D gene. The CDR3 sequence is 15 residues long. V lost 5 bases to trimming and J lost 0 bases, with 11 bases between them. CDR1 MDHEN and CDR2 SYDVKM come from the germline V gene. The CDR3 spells CASSPQEDSGNTIYF. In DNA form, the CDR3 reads TGTGCCAGCAGTCCCCAGGAGGACTCTGGAAACACCATATATTTT.

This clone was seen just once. This CDR3 reads CASSLVLGARAFF. The CDR3 bases are TGTGCCAGCAGCTTGGTTCTGGGGGCGAGGGCTTTCTTT. The chain links TRBV5-4 to TRBJ1-1, with a tentative D call TRBD1 (6 bases). The length of the CDR3 is 13 residues. Trimming took off 0 bases at V and 11 bases at J, with 14 bases between the two ends. The germline CDR1 and CDR2 sequences are SGHNT and YYREEE (reference sequence).

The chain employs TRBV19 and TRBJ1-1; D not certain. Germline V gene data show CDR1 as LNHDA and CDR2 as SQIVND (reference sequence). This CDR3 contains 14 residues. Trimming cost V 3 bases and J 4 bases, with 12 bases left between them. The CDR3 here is CASSIVSLGTEAFF. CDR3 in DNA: TGTGCCAGTAGTATCGTCAGTCTGGGCACTGAAGCTTTCTTT.

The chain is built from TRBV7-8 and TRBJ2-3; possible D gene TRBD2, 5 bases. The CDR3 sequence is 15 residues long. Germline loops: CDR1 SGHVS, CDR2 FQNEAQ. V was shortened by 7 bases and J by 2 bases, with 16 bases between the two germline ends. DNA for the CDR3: TGTGCCAGCAATAATGTTGGAGGAACCACAGATACGCAGTATTTT. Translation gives CASNNVGGTTDTQYF. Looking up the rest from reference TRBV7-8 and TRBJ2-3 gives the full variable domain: GAGVSQSPRYKVAKRGQDVALRCDPISGHVSLFWYQQALGQGPEFLTYFQNEAQLDKSGLPSDRFFAERPEGSVSTLKIQRTQQEDSAVYLCASNNVGGTTDTQYFGPGTRLTVL.

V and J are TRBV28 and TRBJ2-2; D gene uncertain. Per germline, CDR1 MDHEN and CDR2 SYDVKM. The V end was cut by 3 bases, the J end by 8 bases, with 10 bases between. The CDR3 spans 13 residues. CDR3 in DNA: TGTGCCAGCAGTTTTCCGACGTTGGGGGAGCTGTTTTTT. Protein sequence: CASSFPTLGELFF.

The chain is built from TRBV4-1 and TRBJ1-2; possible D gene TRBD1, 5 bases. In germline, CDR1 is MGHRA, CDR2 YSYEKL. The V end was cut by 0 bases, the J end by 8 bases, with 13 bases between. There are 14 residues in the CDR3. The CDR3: CASSQDQSWDGYTF. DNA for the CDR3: TGCGCCAGCAGCCAAGATCAGAGTTGGGACGGCTACACCTTC.

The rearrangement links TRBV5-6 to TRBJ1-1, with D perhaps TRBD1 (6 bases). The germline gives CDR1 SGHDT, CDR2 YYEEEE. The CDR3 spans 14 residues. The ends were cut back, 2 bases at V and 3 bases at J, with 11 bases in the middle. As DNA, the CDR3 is TGTGCCAGCAGCTTCGGGGCAGGGGACACTGAAGCTTTCTTT. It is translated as CASSFGAGDTEAFF.

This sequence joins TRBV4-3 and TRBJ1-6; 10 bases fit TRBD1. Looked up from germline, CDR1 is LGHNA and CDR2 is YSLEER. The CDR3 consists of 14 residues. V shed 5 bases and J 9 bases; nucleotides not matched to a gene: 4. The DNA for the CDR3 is TGCGCCAGCAGCTTGACAGGGGGCGGTTCACCCCTCCACTTT. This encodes CASSLTGGGSPLHF.

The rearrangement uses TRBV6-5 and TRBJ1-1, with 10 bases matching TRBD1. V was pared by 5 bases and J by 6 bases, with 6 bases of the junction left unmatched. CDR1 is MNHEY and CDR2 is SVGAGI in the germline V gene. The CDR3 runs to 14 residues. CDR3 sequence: CASSTLDRGAEAFF. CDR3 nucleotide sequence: TGTGCCAGCAGTACATTGGACAGGGGGGCTGAAGCTTTCTTT.

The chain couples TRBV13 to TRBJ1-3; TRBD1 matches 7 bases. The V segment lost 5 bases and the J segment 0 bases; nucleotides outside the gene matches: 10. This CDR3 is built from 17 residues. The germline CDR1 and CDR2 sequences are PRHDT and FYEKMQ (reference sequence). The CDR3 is CASSLLRTGISGNTIYF. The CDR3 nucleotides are TGTGCCAGCAGCCTATTGCGGACAGGTATCTCTGGAAACACCATATATTTT.

The CDR3 protein is CASSPLPGQGDEQYF. The CDR3 bases are TGCGCCAGCAGCCCGCTCCCGGGACAGGGTGACGAGCAGTACTTC. This rearrangement joins TRBV5-1 to TRBJ2-7; TRBD1 matches at 9 bases. Germline assignment: CDR1 SGHRS and CDR2 YFSETQ. The CDR3 runs to 15 residues. J lost 5 bases, V lost 4 bases, and 10 bases had no gene match.

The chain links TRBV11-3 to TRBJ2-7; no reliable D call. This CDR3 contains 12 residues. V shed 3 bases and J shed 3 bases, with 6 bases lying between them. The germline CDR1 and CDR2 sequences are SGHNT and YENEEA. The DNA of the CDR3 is TGTGCCAGCAGCTTCTCTCTCTACGAGCAGTACTTC. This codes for CASSFSLYEQYF.

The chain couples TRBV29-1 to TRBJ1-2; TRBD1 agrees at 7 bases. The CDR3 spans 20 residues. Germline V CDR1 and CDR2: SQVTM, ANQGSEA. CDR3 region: CSDPAKRIPGQKELNYGYTF. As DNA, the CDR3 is TGCAGTGACCCCGCCAAAAGAATCCCGGGACAGAAAGAACTAAACTATGGCTACACCTTC.

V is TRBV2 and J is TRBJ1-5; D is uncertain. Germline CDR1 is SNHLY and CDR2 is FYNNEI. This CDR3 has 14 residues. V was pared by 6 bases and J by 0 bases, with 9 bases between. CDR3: CASRTGLSNQPQHF. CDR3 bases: TGTGCCAGCAGGACTGGCCTTAGCAATCAGCCCCAGCATTTT.

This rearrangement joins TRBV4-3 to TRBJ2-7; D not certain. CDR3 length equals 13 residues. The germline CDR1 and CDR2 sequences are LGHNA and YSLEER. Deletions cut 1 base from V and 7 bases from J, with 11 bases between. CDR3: CASSQGVEGEQYF. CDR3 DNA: TGCGCCAGCAGCCAAGGGGTAGAAGGAGAGCAGTACTTC.

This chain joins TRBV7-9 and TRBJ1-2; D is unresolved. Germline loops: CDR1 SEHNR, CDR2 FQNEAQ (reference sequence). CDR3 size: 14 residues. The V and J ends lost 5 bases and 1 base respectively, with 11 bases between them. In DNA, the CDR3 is TGTGCCAGCAGCGGACGGAGAGATAACTATGGCTACACCTTC. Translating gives CASSGRRDNYGYTF. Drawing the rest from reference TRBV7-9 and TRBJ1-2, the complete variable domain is DTGVSQNPRHKITKRGQNVTFRCDPISEHNRLYWYRQTLGQGPEFLTYFQNEAQLEKSRLLSDRFSAERPKGSFSTLEIQRTEQGDSAMYLCASSGRRDNYGYTFGSGTRLTVV.